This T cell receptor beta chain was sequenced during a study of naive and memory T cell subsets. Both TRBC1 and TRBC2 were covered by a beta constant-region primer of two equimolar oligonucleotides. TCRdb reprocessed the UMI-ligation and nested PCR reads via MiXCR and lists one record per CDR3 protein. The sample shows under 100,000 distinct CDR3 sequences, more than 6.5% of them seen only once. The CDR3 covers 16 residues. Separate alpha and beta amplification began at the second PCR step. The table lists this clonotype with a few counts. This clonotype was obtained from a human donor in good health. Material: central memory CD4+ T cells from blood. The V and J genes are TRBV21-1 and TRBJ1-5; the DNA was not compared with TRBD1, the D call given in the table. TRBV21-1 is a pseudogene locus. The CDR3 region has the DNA TGTGCCAGCAGCCCCCGGGGACAGGATAGCAATCAGCCCCAGCATTTT. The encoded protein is CASSPRGQDSNQPQHF.